The subject of this entry is one T cell receptor beta chain. This sample is part of a study of blood T cell repertoires in COVID-19. Study in general: Samples came from the United States, Italy and Spain, spanning acute and convalescent COVID-19. The analysed material was cDNA or gDNA that came from T cells, B-cell-depleted T cells, or PBMCs.

V was cut by 4 bases and J by 5 bases, with 14 bases left in between. The CDR3 is 14 amino acids. The germline CDR1 and CDR2 sequences are SGHRS and YFSETQ. Clones were sequenced by immunoSEQ multiplex PCR, and TCRdb holds only the in-frame ones, with some missing. The sample records under 130,000 clones, about 90% being singletons. Sample: peripheral blood. The rearrangement links TRBV5-1 to TRBJ2-3, with D possibly being TRBD1 (7 bases). The receptor was derived from a human donor in a cohort sampled during active COVID-19. Written as DNA, the CDR3 is TGCGCCAGCAGCAGGGGGGACAGTCGAGATACGCAGTATTTT. Its translation: CASSRGDSRDTQYF.